One sample yielded the 32 T cell receptor beta chains listed below, sequenced in a study of shared clonotypes between healthy human individuals. Profiling relied on immunoSEQ multiplex PCR, and the TCRdb table lists in-frame clones only, not all of them. The sample contains 2,500,000 or so clones, about 92% of which appear only once. The sequenced material came from naive CD4+ T cells sorted from blood. Subset denoted: CD45RA+ positively selected. These receptors all stem from a man between 18 and 29 years old in good health.

The chain is built from TRBV15 and TRBJ2-5; D remains ambiguous. This CDR3 has 12 residues. Trimming stripped 6 bases from V and 4 bases from J, with 9 bases between. The germline gives CDR1 LNHNV, CDR2 YYDKDF (reference sequence). The CDR3 loop reads CATRRDAETQYF. In DNA form, the CDR3 reads TGTGCCACCAGAAGGGATGCAGAGACCCAGTACTTC.

CDR3 protein: CASSPPLATRELFF. The CDR3 bases are TGTGCCAGCTCTCCCCCTTTAGCTACGCGCGAGCTGTTTTTT. This chain uses TRBV18 with TRBJ2-2; no definite D call. Germline values: CDR1 KGHSH, CDR2 LQKENI. Between the trimmed V and J ends, which lost 6 bases and 11 bases, there was a span of 19 bases. The CDR3 loop spans 14 amino acids. Combining the CDR3 with reference TRBV18 and TRBJ2-2 gives the whole variable domain NAGVMQNPRHLVRRRGQEARLRCSPMKGHSHVYWYRQLPEEGLKFMVYLQKENIIDESGMPKERFSAEFPKEGPSILRIQQVVRGDSAAYFCASSPPLATRELFFGEGSRLTVL.

The chain has TRBV25-1 and TRBJ2-5; 8 bases match TRBD2. The J segment lost 5 bases and the V segment lost 9 bases, leaving 8 bases of the junction unmatched. Germline assignment: CDR1 MGHDK and CDR2 SYGVNS. The CDR3 is made up of 13 amino acids. The CDR3 DNA reads TGTGCCAGTTTAGCGGGGTACTACGAGACCCAGTACTTC. It codes for CASLAGYYETQYF.

This chain links TRBV6-4 with TRBJ2-7; 12 bases are a match to TRBD2. Germline loops: CDR1 MRHNA, CDR2 SNTAGT. The CDR3 is 15 amino acids. V was pared by 3 bases and J by 7 bases, with 7 bases of the junction left unmatched. DNA for the CDR3: TGTGCCAGCAGTGAGCGGACTAGCGGGGAAGGGGAGCAGTACTTC. As protein: CASSERTSGEGEQYF.

The chain couples TRBV6-1 to TRBJ2-5; possible D gene TRBD2, 5 bases. CDR1 is MNHNS, CDR2 SASEGT, per germline. This CDR3 is built from 13 residues. V lost 2 bases and J lost 2, with 6 bases in between. This CDR3 is CASSETRQETQYF. CDR3 nucleotides: TGTGCCAGCAGTGAAACTAGACAAGAGACCCAGTACTTC.

V is TRBV6-6 and J is TRBJ1-2; D not certain. This CDR3 has 13 residues. The V end was cut by 6 bases, the J end by 2 bases, with 10 bases between. From germline, CDR1 is MNHNY and CDR2 SVGAGI (reference sequence). The CDR3 loop reads CASRPDGNYGYTF. The CDR3 DNA reads as TGTGCCAGCAGACCCGACGGCAACTATGGCTACACCTTC.

This clone has only one observation. The CDR3 DNA follows: TGTGCCAGCAGCCGAGCCCGGGACAGGTCATATGAGCAGTTCTTC. Encoded protein: CASSRARDRSYEQFF. The chain joins TRBV6-5 to TRBJ2-1; 8 nucleotides align to TRBD1. V lost 6 bases, J lost 8 bases, and 12 bases stayed unmatched. This CDR3 has 15 residues. CDR1 and CDR2 (germline): MNHEY, SVGAGI.

The V and J genes are TRBV7-9 and TRBJ2-5; D unresolved. The J call is in doubt because the DNA end fits TRBJ2-7 better. Germline-derived CDR1 and CDR2 are SEHNR and FQNEAQ (reference sequence). The CDR3 consists of 14 residues. DNA of the CDR3: TGTGCCAGCAGCCGCGCCCCCAACTCCTACGAGCAGTACTTC. It codes for CASSRAPNSYEQYF.

This clone was seen a few times. V is TRBV11-2 and J is TRBJ1-1; D is possibly TRBD1 (5 bases). CDR1 and CDR2 (germline): SGHAT, FQNNGV. The V and J ends lost 7 bases and 7 bases respectively, with 19 bases between them. The CDR3 sequence is 14 residues long. For the CDR3, the DNA is TGTGCCAGCACCCAGTTGATGGGGCGGTTTGAAGCTTTCTTT. This encodes CASTQLMGRFEAFF.

The rearrangement links TRBV10-2 to TRBJ1-1, with unresolved D. The CDR3 loop spans 12 amino acids. Germline CDR1 WSHSY, CDR2 SAAADI. Trimming left V 1 base short and J 7 bases short, with 7 bases between. The CDR3 DNA reads as TGCGCCAGCAGTGAGTGGCAACTTGAAGCTTTCTTT. Protein: CASSEWQLEAFF.

The chain joins TRBV5-1 to TRBJ1-1; no definite D call. Germline loops: CDR1 SGHRS, CDR2 YFSETQ. CDR3 length: 14 amino acids. Trimming removed 0 bases at V and 4 bases at J, with 10 bases between. CDR3 coding DNA: TGCGCCAGCAGCTTGGTGGGGTCCGCCACTGAAGCTTTCTTT. Its translation is CASSLVGSATEAFF.

Comment on this clone: The sample contains more than one DNA sequence encoding this CDR3. The chain employs TRBV10-2 and TRBJ2-7; possible D gene TRBD2, 5 bases. Trimming removed 4 bases at V and 3 bases at J, with 7 bases between. This CDR3 contains 12 residues. CDR1 is WSHSY and CDR2 is SAAADI in the germline V gene. The CDR3 DNA follows: TGCGCCAGCAGTGGAAGCGGCTACGAGCAGTACTTC. It encodes CASSGSGYEQYF.

V is TRBV30 and J is TRBJ1-2; 7 bases fit TRBD1. The germline V gene encodes CDR1 GTSNPN and CDR2 SVGIG (reference sequence). The CDR3 length is 14 residues. Trimming removed 2 bases from V and 0 bases from J; junction bases left unmatched: 3. The CDR3 bases are TGTGCCTGGAGTAGCAGGGGGACTAACTATGGCTACACCTTC. This translates into CAWSSRGTNYGYTF. The variable domain in full, with the rest retrieved from reference TRBV30 and TRBJ1-2, is SQTIHQWPATLVQPVGSPLSLECTVEGTSNPNLYWYRQAAGRGLQLLFYSVGIGQISSEVPQNLSASRPQDRQFILSSKKLLLSDSGFYLCAWSSRGTNYGYTFGSGTRLTVV.

The chain combines TRBV11-1 with TRBJ2-1; the match to TRBD2 covers 14 bases. This CDR3 region has 16 residues. Germline V CDR1 and CDR2: SGHAT, FQDESV (reference sequence). V lost 5 bases and J lost 9; bases outside the gene matches: 9. The CDR3 sequence is CASSPLTSGGAGEQFF. In nucleotides, the CDR3 is TGTGCCAGCAGCCCGCTGACTAGCGGGGGGGCAGGTGAGCAGTTCTTC.

The V call is TRBV6-6, the J call TRBJ1-5, with a possible D match to TRBD1 (5 bases). Trimming cost V 6 bases and J 4 bases, with 16 bases left between them. The length of the CDR3 is 15 residues. CDR1 and CDR2 from the germline V gene are MNHNY and SVGAGI (reference sequence). CDR3 in DNA: TGTGCCAGCAGCCGGGGCCTCACGGGGAATCAGCCCCAGCATTTT. Amino acids: CASSRGLTGNQPQHF.

This chain connects TRBV6-1 to TRBJ2-7; 7 bases agree with TRBD2. CDR3 size: 12 residues. J was trimmed by 5 bases and V by 2 bases; bases with no gene match: 0. Per germline, CDR1 MNHNS and CDR2 SASEGT. CDR3 DNA: TGTGCCAGCAGTGAAAGCGGGAACGAGCAGTACTTC. As protein: CASSESGNEQYF.

This sequence joins TRBV29-1 and TRBJ2-1, with D tentatively TRBD1 or TRBD2 (5 bases each). The CDR3 runs 15 residues. Trimming left V 2 bases short and J 1 base short, with 12 bases between. CDR1 SQVTM and CDR2 ANQGSEA come from the germline V gene. CDR3 nucleotide sequence: TGCAGCGTTGAAAATAGGGACCTGTCCTACAATGAGCAGTTCTTC. It codes for CSVENRDLSYNEQFF.

This clone was detected only once. The chain couples TRBV28 to TRBJ1-2, with 7 positions matching TRBD1. The CDR3 is 15 amino acids. V trimming: 2 bases; J trimming: 3 bases; junction bases outside the gene matches: 6. Germline lookup yields CDR1 MDHEN and CDR2 SYDVKM. CDR3 residues: CASSLRQGVHYGYTF. The CDR3 bases are TGTGCCAGCAGTTTACGGCAGGGGGTTCACTATGGCTACACCTTC.

The chain employs TRBV10-3 and TRBJ1-6, with D unclear. There are 15 residues in the CDR3. V lost 0 bases to trimming and J lost 8 bases, with 11 bases between them. From germline, CDR1 is ENHRY and CDR2 SYGVKD. CDR3 coding DNA: TGTGCCATCAGTGAGTCGACTCTCGAATATTCACCCCTCCACTTT. This sequence encodes CAISESTLEYSPLHF.

This chain connects TRBV9 to TRBJ2-2; tentatively, D is TRBD1 (6 bases). The germline gives CDR1 SGDLS, CDR2 YYNGEE. Trimming stripped 4 bases from V and 2 bases from J, with 12 bases between. CDR3 length equals 15 residues. This CDR3 is CASSRDTPNTGELFF. The CDR3 DNA reads TGTGCCAGCAGCCGGGACACGCCAAACACCGGGGAGCTGTTTTTT. Drawing the rest from reference TRBV9 and TRBJ2-2, the complete variable domain is DSGVTQTPKHLITATGQRVTLRCSPRSGDLSVYWYQQSLDQGLQFLIQYYNGEERAKGNILERFSAQQFPDLHSELNLSSLELGDSALYFCASSRDTPNTGELFFGEGSRLTVL.

V usage is TRBV2 and J usage is TRBJ1-5, with unresolved D. The CDR3 consists of 13 residues. Germline V CDR1 and CDR2: SNHLY, FYNNEI. V was clipped by 7 bases and J by 3 bases, with 10 bases between them. CDR3 sequence: CASISQINQPQHF. Written as DNA, the CDR3 is TGTGCCAGCATATCACAGATCAATCAGCCCCAGCATTTT.

The chain recombines TRBV2 with TRBJ2-7; 8 nucleotides match TRBD2. The CDR3 has 14 residues. Germline CDR1 is SNHLY and CDR2 is FYNNEI. Trimming at V came to 8 bases and at J to 5 bases, leaving 11 bases not matched to a gene. The CDR3 nucleotides are TGTGCCAGCGGTGGCGAGGCGGGAGGACACGAGCAGTACTTC. The encoded protein is CASGGEAGGHEQYF. The full variable domain, in which reference TRBV2 and TRBJ2-7 provide the parts outside the CDR3, is EPEVTQTPSHQVTQMGQEVILRCVPISNHLYFYWYRQILGQKVEFLVSFYNNEISEKSEIFDDQFSVERPDGSNFTLKIRSTKLEDSAMYFCASGGEAGGHEQYFGPGTRLTVT.

The chain combines TRBV5-1 with TRBJ2-7; 12 nucleotides match TRBD1. The CDR3 contains 14 residues. Trimming took 7 bases from V and 3 from J; bases not matched to a gene: 5. Germline V gene lookup returns CDR1 SGHRS and CDR2 YFSETQ. This CDR3 is CASRGQGANYEQYF. Written as DNA, the CDR3 is TGCGCCAGCCGGGGACAGGGGGCCAACTACGAGCAGTACTTC.

In this sample, this clone turned up once. The genes are TRBV11-2 and TRBJ2-7; D is uncertain. Germline V gene data show CDR1 as SGHAT and CDR2 as FQNNGV. Trimming removed 2 bases at V and 3 bases at J, with 14 bases between. The CDR3 has 15 amino acids. The CDR3: CASSLILSKDYEQYF. CDR3 nucleotide sequence: TGTGCCAGCAGCTTAATTCTGTCAAAGGACTACGAGCAGTACTTC.

As to this clone: Other DNA sequences from this sample encode an identical CDR3 as well. This chain joins TRBV29-1 and TRBJ2-5, with TRBD2 matching over 7 bases. CDR1 SQVTM and CDR2 ANQGSEA come from the germline V gene. The CDR3 covers 12 residues. Losses at the gene ends were 1 base for V and 5 bases for J; bases not matched to a gene: 1. Here the CDR3 DNA reads TGCAGCGTTGAAGGGGGAGGGGAGACCCAGTACTTC. The encoded protein is CSVEGGGETQYF.

The chain employs TRBV6-1 and TRBJ2-7, with D unclear. The V end was cut by 0 bases, the J end by 6 bases, with 9 bases between. This CDR3 spans 13 amino acids. CDR1 and CDR2 (germline): MNHNS, SASEGT. This CDR3 is CASSEARSSEQYF. In nucleotides, the CDR3 is TGTGCCAGCAGTGAAGCGCGCTCGTCCGAGCAGTACTTC.

J is TRBJ1-1 and V is TRBV5-4; a weak D match, TRBD1 (6 bases). There are 15 residues in the CDR3. The ends were cut back, 0 bases at V and 4 bases at J, with 13 bases in the middle. The germline V gene has CDR1 SGHNT and CDR2 YYREEE (reference sequence). The CDR3 spells CASSLDGPRGTEAFF. Here the CDR3 DNA reads TGTGCCAGCAGCTTGGATGGTCCCAGGGGCACTGAAGCTTTCTTT. Full variable domain (remainder filled in from reference TRBV5-4 and TRBJ1-1): ETGVTQSPTHLIKTRGQQVTLRCSSQSGHNTVSWYQQALGQGPQFIFQYYREEENGRGNFPPRFSGLQFPNYSSELNVNALELDDSALYLCASSLDGPRGTEAFFGQGTRLTVV.

This rearrangement joins TRBV14 to TRBJ2-7; D perhaps matches TRBD2 (6 bases). This CDR3 comprises 16 residues. V was shortened by 8 bases and J by 2 bases, with 22 bases between the two germline ends. Germline CDR1 reads SGHDN; CDR2 reads FVKESK. The CDR3 loop reads CASSPVGRREAYEQYF. The DNA for the CDR3 is TGTGCCAGCTCCCCAGTGGGGCGGAGGGAAGCCTACGAGCAGTACTTC.

V usage is TRBV4-3 and J usage is TRBJ2-5; no definite D call. The J call may be mistaken, given a closer DNA end match to TRBJ2-7. CDR1 is LGHNA and CDR2 is YSLEER in the germline V gene. This CDR3 has 15 amino acids. In DNA form, the CDR3 reads TGCGCCAGCAGCCAAGATACGGCTAGAAGCTACGAGCAGTACTTC. Translating gives CASSQDTARSYEQYF.

This rearrangement joins TRBV5-1 to TRBJ2-3; 9 bases line up with TRBD2. With 0 bases clipped from V and 4 bases from J, the junction kept 3 bases outside the gene matches. The V gene's germline CDR1 is SGHRS and CDR2 YFSETQ. The CDR3 spans 15 residues. The CDR3 DNA sequence: TGCGCCAGCAGCTTGGAGGCTAGCGGGGCAGATACGCAGTATTTT. This sequence encodes CASSLEASGADTQYF.

The rearrangement joins TRBV6-1 to TRBJ2-5, with D tentatively TRBD2 (5 bases). This CDR3 contains 12 residues. Germline CDR1 reads MNHNS; CDR2 reads SASEGT. Trimming removed 7 bases from V and 5 bases from J, with 11 bases in between. DNA for the CDR3: TGTGCCAGCAAGAGGGAATGGGAGACCCAGTACTTC. This encodes CASKREWETQYF.

V gene TRBV9 combines with J gene TRBJ2-1, with 11 positions matching TRBD2. The CDR3 length is 17 residues. Germline CDR1 SGDLS, CDR2 YYNGEE. The V gene end was trimmed by 1 base and the J gene end by 1 base; junction bases not matched to a gene: 4. CDR3 residues: CASSVTSGSYSYNEQFF. As DNA, the CDR3 is TGTGCCAGCAGCGTAACTAGCGGGAGTTATTCCTACAATGAGCAGTTCTTC. Full variable domain (outside the CDR3, taken from reference TRBV9 and TRBJ2-1): DSGVTQTPKHLITATGQRVTLRCSPRSGDLSVYWYQQSLDQGLQFLIQYYNGEERAKGNILERFSAQQFPDLHSELNLSSLELGDSALYFCASSVTSGSYSYNEQFFGPGTRLTVL.